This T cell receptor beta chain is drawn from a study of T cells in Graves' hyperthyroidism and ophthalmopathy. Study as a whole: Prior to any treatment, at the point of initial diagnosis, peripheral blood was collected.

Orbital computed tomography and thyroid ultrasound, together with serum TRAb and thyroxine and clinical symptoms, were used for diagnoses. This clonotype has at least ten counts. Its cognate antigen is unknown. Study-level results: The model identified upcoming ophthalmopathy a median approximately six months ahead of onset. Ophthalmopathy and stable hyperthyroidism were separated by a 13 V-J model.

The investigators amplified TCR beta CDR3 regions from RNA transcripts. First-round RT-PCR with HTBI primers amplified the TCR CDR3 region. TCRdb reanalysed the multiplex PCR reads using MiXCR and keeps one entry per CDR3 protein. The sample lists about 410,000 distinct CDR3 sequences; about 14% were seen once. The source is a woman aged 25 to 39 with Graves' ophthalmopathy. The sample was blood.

CDR3 region: CASRRVGNEKLFF. In DNA, the CDR3 is TGTGCCAGCAGGAGGGTCGGCAATGAAAAACTGTTTTTT. The chain joins TRBV6-1 to TRBJ1-4; D is ambiguous. The CDR3 is 13 residues long. V was trimmed by 6 bases and J by 5 bases, leaving 10 bases between them. Germline lookup yields CDR1 MNHNS and CDR2 SASEGT.